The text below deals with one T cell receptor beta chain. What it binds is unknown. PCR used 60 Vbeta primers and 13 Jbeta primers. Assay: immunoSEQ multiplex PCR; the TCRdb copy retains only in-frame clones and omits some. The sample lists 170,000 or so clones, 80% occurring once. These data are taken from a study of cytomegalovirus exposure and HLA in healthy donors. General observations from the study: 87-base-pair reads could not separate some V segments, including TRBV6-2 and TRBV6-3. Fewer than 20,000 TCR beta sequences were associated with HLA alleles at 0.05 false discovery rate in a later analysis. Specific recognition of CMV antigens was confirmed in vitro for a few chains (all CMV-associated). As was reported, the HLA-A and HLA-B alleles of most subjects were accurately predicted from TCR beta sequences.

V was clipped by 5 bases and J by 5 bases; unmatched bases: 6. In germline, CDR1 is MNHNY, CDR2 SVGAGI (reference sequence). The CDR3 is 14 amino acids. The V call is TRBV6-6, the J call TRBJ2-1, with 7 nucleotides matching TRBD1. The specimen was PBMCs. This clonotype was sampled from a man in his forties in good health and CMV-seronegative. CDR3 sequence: CASSLGQDHNEQFF. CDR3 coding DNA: TGTGCCAGCAGTCTAGGACAGGATCACAATGAGCAGTTCTTC.